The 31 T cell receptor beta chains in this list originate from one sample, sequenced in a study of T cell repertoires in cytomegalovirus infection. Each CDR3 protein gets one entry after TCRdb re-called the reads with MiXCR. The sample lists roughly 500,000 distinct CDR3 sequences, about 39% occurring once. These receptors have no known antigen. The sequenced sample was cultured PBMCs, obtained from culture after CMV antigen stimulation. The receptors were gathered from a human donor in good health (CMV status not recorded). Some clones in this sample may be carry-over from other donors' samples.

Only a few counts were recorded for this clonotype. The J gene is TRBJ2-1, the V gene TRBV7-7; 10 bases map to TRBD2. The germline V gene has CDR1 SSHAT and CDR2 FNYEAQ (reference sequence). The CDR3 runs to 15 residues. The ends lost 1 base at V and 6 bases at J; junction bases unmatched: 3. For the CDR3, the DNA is TGTGCCAGCAGCTTAGAAGCGGGGGGGGGCAATGAGCAGTTCTTC. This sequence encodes CASSLEAGGGNEQFF.

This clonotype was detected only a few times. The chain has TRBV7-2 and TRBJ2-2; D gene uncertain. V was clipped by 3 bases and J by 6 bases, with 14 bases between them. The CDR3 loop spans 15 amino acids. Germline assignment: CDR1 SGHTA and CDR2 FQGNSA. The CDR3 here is CASSFALRVAGELFF. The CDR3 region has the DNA TGTGCCAGCAGCTTTGCACTCCGGGTGGCCGGGGAGCTGTTTTTT. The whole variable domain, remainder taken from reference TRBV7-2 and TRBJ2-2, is GAGVSQSPSNKVTEKGKDVELRCDPISGHTALYWYRQSLGQGLEFLIYFQGNSAPDKSGLPSDRFSAERTGGSVSTLTIQRTQQEDSAVYLCASSFALRVAGELFFGEGSRLTVL.

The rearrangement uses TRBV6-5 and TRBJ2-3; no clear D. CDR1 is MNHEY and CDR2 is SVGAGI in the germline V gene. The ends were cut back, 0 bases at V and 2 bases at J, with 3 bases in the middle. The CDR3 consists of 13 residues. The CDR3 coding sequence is TGTGCCAGCAGTTACTCGACCACAGATACGCAGTATTTT. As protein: CASSYSTTDTQYF.

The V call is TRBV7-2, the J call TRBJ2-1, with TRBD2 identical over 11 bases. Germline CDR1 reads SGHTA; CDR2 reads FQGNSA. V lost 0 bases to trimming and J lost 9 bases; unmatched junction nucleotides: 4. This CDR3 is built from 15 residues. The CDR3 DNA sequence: TGTGCCAGCAGCTTAGCTAGCGGGAGGGCCGGTGAGCAGTTCTTC. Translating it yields CASSLASGRAGEQFF.

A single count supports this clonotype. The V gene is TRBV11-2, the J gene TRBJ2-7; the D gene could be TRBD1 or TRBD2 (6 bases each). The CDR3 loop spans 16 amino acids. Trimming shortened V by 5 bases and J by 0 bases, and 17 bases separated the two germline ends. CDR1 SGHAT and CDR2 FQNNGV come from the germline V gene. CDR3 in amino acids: CASSPRRGGFSYEQYF. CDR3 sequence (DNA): TGTGCCAGCAGCCCGCGACGAGGGGGGTTCTCCTACGAGCAGTACTTC.

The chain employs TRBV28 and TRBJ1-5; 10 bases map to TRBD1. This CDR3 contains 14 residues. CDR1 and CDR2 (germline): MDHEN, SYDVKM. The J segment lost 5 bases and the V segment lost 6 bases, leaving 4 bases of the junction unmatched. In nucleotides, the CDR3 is TGTGCCAGCAGCCCCGGACAGGGGGATCAGCCCCAGCATTTT. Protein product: CASSPGQGDQPQHF.

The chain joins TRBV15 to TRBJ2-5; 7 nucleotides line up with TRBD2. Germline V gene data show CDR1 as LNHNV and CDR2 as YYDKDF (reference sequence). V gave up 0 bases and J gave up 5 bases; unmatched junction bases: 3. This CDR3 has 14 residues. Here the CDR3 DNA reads TGTGCCACCAGCAGAGACGTGGGAGGGGAGACCCAGTACTTC. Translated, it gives CATSRDVGGETQYF.

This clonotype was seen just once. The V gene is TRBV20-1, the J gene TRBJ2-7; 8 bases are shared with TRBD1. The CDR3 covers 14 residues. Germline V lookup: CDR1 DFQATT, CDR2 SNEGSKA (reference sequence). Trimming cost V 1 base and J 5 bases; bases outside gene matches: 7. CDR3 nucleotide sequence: TGCAGTGCTAGAGGCGTCAGGGGGCACAACGAGCAGTACTTC. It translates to CSARGVRGHNEQYF.

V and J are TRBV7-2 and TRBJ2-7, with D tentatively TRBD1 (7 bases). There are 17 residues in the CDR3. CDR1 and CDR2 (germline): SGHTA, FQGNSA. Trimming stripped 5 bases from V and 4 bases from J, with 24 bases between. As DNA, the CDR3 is TGTGCCAGCAGCCAAAATGCGGCCAGGGGGACTCTTTACGAGCAGTACTTC. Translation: CASSQNAARGTLYEQYF.

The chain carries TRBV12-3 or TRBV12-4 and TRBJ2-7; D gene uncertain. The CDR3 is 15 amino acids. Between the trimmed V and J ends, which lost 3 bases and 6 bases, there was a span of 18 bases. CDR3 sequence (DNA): TGTGCCAGCAGTTTCCGCCGGTTCCAGCTGGGCGAGCAGTACTTC. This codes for CASSFRRFQLGEQYF.

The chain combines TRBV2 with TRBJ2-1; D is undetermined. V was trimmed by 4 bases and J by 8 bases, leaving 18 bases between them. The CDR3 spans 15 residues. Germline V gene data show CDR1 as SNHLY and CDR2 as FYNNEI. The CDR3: CASSAAYGYLYEQFF. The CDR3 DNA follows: TGTGCCAGCAGTGCCGCCTACGGCTATTTGTATGAGCAGTTCTTC. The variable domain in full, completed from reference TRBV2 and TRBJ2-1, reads EPEVTQTPSHQVTQMGQEVILRCVPISNHLYFYWYRQILGQKVEFLVSFYNNEISEKSEIFDDQFSVERPDGSNFTLKIRSTKLEDSAMYFCASSAAYGYLYEQFFGPGTRLTVL.

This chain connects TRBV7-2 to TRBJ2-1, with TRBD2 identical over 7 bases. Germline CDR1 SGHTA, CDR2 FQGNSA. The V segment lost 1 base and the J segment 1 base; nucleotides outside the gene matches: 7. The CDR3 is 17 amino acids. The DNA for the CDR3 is TGTGCCAGCAGCTTAGTCTCGTCTAGCGGATCCTACAATGAGCAGTTCTTC. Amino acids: CASSLVSSSGSYNEQFF.

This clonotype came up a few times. This CDR3 reads CASSSSGGADTQYF. The DNA of the CDR3 is TGTGCCAGCAGCTCTAGCGGGGGGGCCGATACGCAGTATTTT. V is TRBV7-2 and J is TRBJ2-3, with 12 bases identical to TRBD2. The germline CDR1 and CDR2 sequences are SGHTA and FQGNSA. The CDR3 sequence is 14 residues long. The junction had 2 bases not matched to a gene; V was cut back by 4 bases and J by 6 bases.

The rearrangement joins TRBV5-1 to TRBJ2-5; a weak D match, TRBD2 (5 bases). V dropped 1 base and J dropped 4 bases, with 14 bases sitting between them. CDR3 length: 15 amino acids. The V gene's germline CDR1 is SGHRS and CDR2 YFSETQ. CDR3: CASSLRQARGETQYF. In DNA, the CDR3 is TGCGCCAGCAGCTTGCGCCAGGCCCGGGGAGAGACCCAGTACTTC.

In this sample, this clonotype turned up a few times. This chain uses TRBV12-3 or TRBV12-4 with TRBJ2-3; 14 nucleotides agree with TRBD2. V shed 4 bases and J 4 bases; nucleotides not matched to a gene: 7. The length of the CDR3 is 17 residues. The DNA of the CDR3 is TGTGCCAGCAGTTCGACACCGGGACTAGCGGGAGCAGATACGCAGTATTTT. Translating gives CASSSTPGLAGADTQYF.

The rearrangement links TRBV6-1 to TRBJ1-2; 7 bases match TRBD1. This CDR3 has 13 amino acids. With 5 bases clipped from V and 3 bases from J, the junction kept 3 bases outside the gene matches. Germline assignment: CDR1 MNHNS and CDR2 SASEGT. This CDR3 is CASSKDRDYGYTF. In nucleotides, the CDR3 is TGTGCCAGCAGTAAAGACAGGGACTATGGCTACACCTTC.

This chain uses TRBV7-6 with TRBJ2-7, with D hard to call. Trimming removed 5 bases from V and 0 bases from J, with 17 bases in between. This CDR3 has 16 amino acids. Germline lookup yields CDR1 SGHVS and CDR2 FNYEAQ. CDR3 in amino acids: CASSPHPGPSSYEQYF. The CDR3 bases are TGTGCCAGCAGCCCCCACCCGGGTCCCAGCTCCTACGAGCAGTACTTC. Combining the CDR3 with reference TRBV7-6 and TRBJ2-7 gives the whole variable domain GAGVSQSPRYKVTKRGQDVALRCDPISGHVSLYWYRQALGQGPEFLTYFNYEAQQDKSGLPNDRFSAERPEGSISTLTIQRTEQRDSAMYRCASSPHPGPSSYEQYFGPGTRLTVT.

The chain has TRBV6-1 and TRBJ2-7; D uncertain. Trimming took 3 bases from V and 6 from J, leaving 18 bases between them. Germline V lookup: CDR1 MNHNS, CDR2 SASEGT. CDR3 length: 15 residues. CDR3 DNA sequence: TGTGCCAGCAGTGACACATTCCCATCCATATCCGAGCAGTACTTC. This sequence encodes CASSDTFPSISEQYF.

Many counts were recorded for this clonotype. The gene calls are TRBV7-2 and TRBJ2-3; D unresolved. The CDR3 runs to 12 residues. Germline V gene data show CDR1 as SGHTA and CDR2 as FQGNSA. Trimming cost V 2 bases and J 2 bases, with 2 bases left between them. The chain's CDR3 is CASSLYTDTQYF. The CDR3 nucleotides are TGTGCCAGCAGCTTATACACAGATACGCAGTATTTT.

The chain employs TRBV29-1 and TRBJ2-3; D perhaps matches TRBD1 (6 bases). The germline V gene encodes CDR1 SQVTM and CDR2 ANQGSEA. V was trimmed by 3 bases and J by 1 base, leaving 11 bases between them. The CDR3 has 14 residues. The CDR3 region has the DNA TGCAGCGTTGAGGGACATTCTGGCACAGATACGCAGTATTTT. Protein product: CSVEGHSGTDTQYF.

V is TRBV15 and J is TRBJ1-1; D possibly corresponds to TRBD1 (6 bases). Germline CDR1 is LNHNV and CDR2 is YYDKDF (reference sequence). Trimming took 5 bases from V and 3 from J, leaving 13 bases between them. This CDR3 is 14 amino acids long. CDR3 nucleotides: TGTGCCACCAGCCTGACTAGGGGGTACACTGAAGCTTTCTTT. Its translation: CATSLTRGYTEAFF.

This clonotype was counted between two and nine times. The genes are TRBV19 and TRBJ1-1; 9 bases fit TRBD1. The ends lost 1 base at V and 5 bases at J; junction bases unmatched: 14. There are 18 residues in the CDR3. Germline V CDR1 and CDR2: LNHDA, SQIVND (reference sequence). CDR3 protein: CASSIAGQGWYGGTEAFF. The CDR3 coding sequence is TGTGCCAGTAGTATAGCCGGACAGGGGTGGTACGGAGGGACTGAAGCTTTCTTT.

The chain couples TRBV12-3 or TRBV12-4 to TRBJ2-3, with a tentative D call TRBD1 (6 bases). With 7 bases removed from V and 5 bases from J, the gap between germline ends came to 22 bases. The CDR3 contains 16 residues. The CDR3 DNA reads TGTGCCAGCATCGAAAACAGGGTGGGGCAGGGAGATACGCAGTATTTT. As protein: CASIENRVGQGDTQYF.

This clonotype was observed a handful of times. The CDR3: CASSSVRGTGPDTQYF. As DNA, the CDR3 is TGTGCCAGCAGCTCCGTACGGGGGACAGGGCCAGATACGCAGTATTTT. The V and J genes are TRBV7-2 and TRBJ2-3; TRBD1 aligns across 9 bases. This CDR3 region has 16 residues. The V and J ends lost 4 bases and 4 bases, in that order; junction bases with no gene match: 9. CDR1 and CDR2 (germline): SGHTA, FQGNSA.

The CDR3 protein is CASSTERSHTDTQYF. The DNA for the CDR3 is TGTGCCAGCAGTACCGAACGATCCCACACAGATACGCAGTATTTT. The chain is built from TRBV27 and TRBJ2-3; D not resolved. V was shortened by 5 bases and J by 2 bases, with 14 bases between the two germline ends. Germline V CDR1 and CDR2: MNHEY, SMNVEV (reference sequence). The CDR3 sequence is 15 residues long.

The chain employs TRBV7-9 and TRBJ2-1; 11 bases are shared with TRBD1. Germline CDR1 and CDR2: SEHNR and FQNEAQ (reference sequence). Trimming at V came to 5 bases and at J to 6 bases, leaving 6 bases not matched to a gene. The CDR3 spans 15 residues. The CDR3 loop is CASSGWDRGGNEQFF. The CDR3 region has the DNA TGTGCCAGCAGCGGATGGGACAGGGGGGGCAATGAGCAGTTCTTC.

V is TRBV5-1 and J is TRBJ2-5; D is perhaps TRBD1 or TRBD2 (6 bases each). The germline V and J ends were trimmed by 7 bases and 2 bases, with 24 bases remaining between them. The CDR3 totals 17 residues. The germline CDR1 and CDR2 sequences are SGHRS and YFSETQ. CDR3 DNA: TGCGCCAGCGGGCCTGGGGGGACCCAGGGGAGTCAAGAGACCCAGTACTTC. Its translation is CASGPGGTQGSQETQYF.

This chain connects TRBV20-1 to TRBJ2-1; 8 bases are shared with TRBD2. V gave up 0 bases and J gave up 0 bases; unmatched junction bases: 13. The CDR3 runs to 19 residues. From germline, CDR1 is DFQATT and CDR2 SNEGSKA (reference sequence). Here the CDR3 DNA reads TGCAGTGCTAGAGACATGAGCGGGAGAAGGTCTCGCTCCTACAATGAGCAGTTCTTC. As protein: CSARDMSGRRSRSYNEQFF.

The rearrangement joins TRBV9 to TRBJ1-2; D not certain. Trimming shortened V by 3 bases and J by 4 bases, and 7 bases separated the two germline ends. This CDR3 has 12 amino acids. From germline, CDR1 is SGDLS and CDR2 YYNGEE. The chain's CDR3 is CASSARAYGYTF. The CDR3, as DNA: TGTGCCAGCAGCGCTCGGGCCTATGGCTACACCTTC.

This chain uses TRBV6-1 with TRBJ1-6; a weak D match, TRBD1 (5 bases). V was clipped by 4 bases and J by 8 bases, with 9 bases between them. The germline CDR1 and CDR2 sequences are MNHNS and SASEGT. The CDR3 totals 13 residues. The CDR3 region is CASSAQTDSPLHF. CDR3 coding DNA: TGTGCCAGCAGTGCCCAGACAGATTCACCCCTCCACTTT.

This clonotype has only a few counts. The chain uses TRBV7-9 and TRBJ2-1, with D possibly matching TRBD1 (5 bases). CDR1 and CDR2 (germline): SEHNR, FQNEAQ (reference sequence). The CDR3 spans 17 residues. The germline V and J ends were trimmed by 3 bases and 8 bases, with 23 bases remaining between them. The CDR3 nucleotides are TGTGCCAGCAGCTTGGGTGGGGCGGCCTCAAGGTCAGATGAGCAGTTCTTC. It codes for CASSLGGAASRSDEQFF.